This T cell receptor beta chain was identified during a study of identifying expanded T cells in peripheral blood. Data came from immunoSEQ multiplex PCR; TCRdb stores just in-frame clones and leaves some out. The sample consists of about 85,000 clones, approximately 90% of them appearing once. CDR3 length equals 17 residues. Looked up from germline, CDR1 is SEHNR and CDR2 is FQNEAQ (reference sequence). With V trimmed by 0 bases and J by 6 bases, 8 bases remained unmatched. The material sequenced was blood. The chain has TRBV7-9 and TRBJ2-1; TRBD1 matches at 10 bases. The receptor was isolated from a person aged 18 to 70 in good health. The CDR3 is CASSLASPGTGVNEQFF. DNA of the CDR3: TGTGCCAGCAGCTTAGCTTCTCCCGGGACAGGGGTCAATGAGCAGTTCTTC. Supplemented by reference TRBV7-9 and TRBJ2-1, the full variable domain reads DTGVSQNPRHKITKRGQNVTFRCDPISEHNRLYWYRQTLGQGPEFLTYFQNEAQLEKSRLLSDRFSAERPKGSFSTLEIQRTEQGDSAMYLCASSLASPGTGVNEQFFGPGTRLTVL.